This T cell receptor beta chain was sequenced during a study of cytomegalovirus exposure and HLA in healthy donors. Study-wide results and caveats: Later analysis identified about 18,000 TCR beta sequences associated with HLA alleles, using a false discovery rate threshold of 0.05. Evidence from a later analysis indicated that most CMV-associated TCR beta chains looked HLA-restricted. In a later analysis, HLA-C alleles had the fewest associated TCRs, DRB1 alleles the most.

The table lists this clone with a few counts. Its antigen is not known. PCR used 60 Vbeta primers and 13 Jbeta primers. Clones were sequenced by immunoSEQ multiplex PCR, and TCRdb holds only the in-frame ones, with some missing. The data show more than 95,000 clones, with roughly 81% seen just once and about 1% held by the top ten. The V segment lost 3 bases and the J segment 6 bases; nucleotides outside the gene matches: 5. The CDR3 consists of 16 residues. Germline CDR1 is SEHNR and CDR2 is FQNEAQ (reference sequence). The material sequenced was PBMCs. The chain has TRBV7-9 and TRBJ2-7; the match to TRBD2 covers 16 bases. The receptor comes from a woman between 25 and 40 years old in good health and CMV-seronegative. The CDR3 here is CASSFGTSGRAGEQYF. In DNA, the CDR3 is TGTGCCAGCAGCTTCGGGACTAGCGGGAGGGCTGGCGAGCAGTACTTC.